The source of this T cell receptor (beta chain) is a study of cytomegalovirus exposure and HLA in healthy donors. Study-wide findings and caveats: Clonal expansion was found to be greater in HLA-associated TCR beta chains than in equally common others in a later analysis.

Concerning this clone: The antigen is undetermined.

The CDR3 length is 15 residues. Per the germline V gene, CDR1 is SGHRS and CDR2 is YFSETQ. J lost 0 bases, V lost 5 bases, and 4 bases had no gene match. The PCR was carried out with 60 Vbeta primers and 13 Jbeta primers. Clones were read by immunoSEQ multiplex PCR, and TCRdb kept only the in-frame ones, dropping some. The sample shows some 120,000 clones, around three quarters of them seen only once. This chain uses TRBV5-1 with TRBJ2-2; TRBD1 matches at 7 bases. The receptor was isolated from a man aged 25-45 years in good health and CMV-seropositive. The sequenced sample was PBMCs. CDR3 region: CASSRTGANTGELFF. The CDR3 DNA sequence: TGCGCCAGCAGTCGGACAGGAGCGAACACCGGGGAGCTGTTTTTT.